These 24 T cell receptor beta chains share one sample of origin, sequenced in a study of blood T cell repertoires in COVID-19. TCRdb keeps only in-frame clones here, not all; method: immunoSEQ multiplex PCR. The data show about 210,000 clones, with around 91% seen just once and roughly 5% held by the top ten. Sequencing was done on a sample of peripheral blood. These receptors originate from a woman aged 40 to 50 with acute or convalescent COVID-19.

CDR3 in DNA: TGTGCCACCAGTGACCCGATGACAGGGGGCAACACCGGGGAGCTGTTTTTT. It encodes CATSDPMTGGNTGELFF. The V gene is TRBV24-1, the J gene TRBJ2-2; 10 bases fit TRBD1. CDR1 KGHDR and CDR2 SFDVKD come from the germline V gene. Trimming took 4 bases from V and 2 from J; bases not matched to a gene: 6. The CDR3 loop spans 17 amino acids.

The chain has TRBV27 and TRBJ2-1; 11 bases map to TRBD2. The CDR3 is 16 residues long. V gave up 6 bases and J gave up 4 bases; unmatched junction bases: 8. Germline V gene data show CDR1 as MNHEY and CDR2 as SMNVEV (reference sequence). The CDR3 DNA reads as TGTGCCAGCAGCCCCCCGGCTAGCGGGGGGTACAATGAGCAGTTCTTC. It specifies CASSPPASGGYNEQFF.

The gene calls are TRBV9 and TRBJ1-2; 11 positions match TRBD1. The CDR3 covers 18 residues. CDR1 and CDR2 from the germline V gene are SGDLS and YYNGEE. The V and J ends lost 3 bases and 7 bases, in that order; junction bases with no gene match: 17. As DNA, the CDR3 is TGTGCCAGCAGCGCTGCTTCAGTAGGACAGGGGGCCTCTATTGGCTACACCTTC. This codes for CASSAASVGQGASIGYTF.

CDR3 in DNA: TGTGCCAGCAGTTACTCCTCCAGGGGGCTTGAGCAGTTCTTC. Its translation is CASSYSSRGLEQFF. The J gene is TRBJ2-1, the V gene TRBV6-5; 8 bases fit TRBD1. The germline V gene encodes CDR1 MNHEY and CDR2 SVGAGI. V shed 0 bases, J shed 9 bases, and the junction held 4 bases outside the gene matches. This CDR3 comprises 14 residues.

The chain recombines TRBV6-5 with TRBJ1-2; perhaps TRBD1 as D (5 bases). In germline, CDR1 is MNHEY, CDR2 SVGAGI. V dropped 6 bases and J dropped 1 base, with 15 bases sitting between them. CDR3 size: 15 residues. Here the CDR3 reads CASSLSDTLNYGYTF. CDR3 DNA: TGTGCCAGCAGCCTTTCGGACACCCTTAACTATGGCTACACCTTC.

J is TRBJ2-1 and V is TRBV18; tentative D call: TRBD2 (6 bases). The CDR3 runs to 16 residues. V lost 4 bases, J lost 3 bases, and 16 bases lay in between. Germline CDR1 KGHSH, CDR2 LQKENI. CDR3 sequence reads: CASSQRSQGLYNEQFF. The CDR3 DNA follows: TGTGCCAGCTCACAAAGGAGCCAGGGACTCTACAATGAGCAGTTCTTC.

The chain employs TRBV4-1 and TRBJ2-1; 7 nucleotides agree with TRBD2. Germline CDR1 MGHRA, CDR2 YSYEKL. V shed 5 bases, J shed 1 base, and the junction held 5 bases outside the gene matches. This CDR3 has 15 amino acids. The chain's CDR3 is CASSSWGGSYNEQFF. In nucleotides, the CDR3 is TGCGCCAGCAGCTCCTGGGGGGGGTCCTACAATGAGCAGTTCTTC.

The rearrangement joins TRBV27 to TRBJ1-2; D perhaps matches TRBD1 (5 bases). Germline V gene lookup returns CDR1 MNHEY and CDR2 SMNVEV (reference sequence). V gave up 6 bases and J gave up 4 bases, with 21 bases separating them. The CDR3 covers 16 residues. This CDR3 reads CASSRAGGESSYGYTF. In nucleotides, the CDR3 is TGTGCCAGCAGCCGGGCCGGGGGGGAATCCTCCTATGGCTACACCTTC.

The rearrangement joins TRBV19 to TRBJ1-5; D is unresolved. Trimming removed 7 bases at V and 7 bases at J, with 20 bases between. Per the germline V gene, CDR1 is LNHDA and CDR2 is SQIVND (reference sequence). This CDR3 has 15 amino acids. CDR3 amino acids: CASTSMGGWGQPQHF. CDR3 bases: TGTGCCAGTACCTCTATGGGAGGGTGGGGACAGCCCCAGCATTTT.

The rearrangement uses TRBV6-5 and TRBJ2-7; 13 nucleotides align to TRBD2. V lost 6 bases, J lost 4 bases, and 6 bases stayed unmatched. The CDR3 has 15 amino acids. CDR1 and CDR2 (germline): MNHEY, SVGAGI. This CDR3 reads CASSRLAGGFYEQYV. In nucleotides, the CDR3 is TGTGCCAGCAGCAGACTAGCGGGGGGATTTTACGAGCAGTACGTC.

This clone is labeled medium-sized. The genes are TRBV11-2 and TRBJ1-1, with no clear D. Trimming took 0 bases from V and 1 from J, leaving 9 bases between them. CDR3 length equals 15 residues. Germline-derived CDR1 and CDR2 are SGHAT and FQNNGV. Written as DNA, the CDR3 is TGTGCCAGCAGCTTAGATCAGGCCCCGAACACTGAAGCTTTCTTT. It translates to CASSLDQAPNTEAFF.

This clone is a singleton in its sample. This chain connects TRBV6-5 to TRBJ2-5; 9 bases are a match to TRBD1. Germline V gene data show CDR1 as MNHEY and CDR2 as SVGAGI. CDR3 length: 14 residues. After removal of 6 bases from V and 5 bases from J, the junction contained 7 bases not matched to a gene. The CDR3 here is CASSYYRGLETQYF. CDR3 in DNA: TGTGCCAGCAGCTATTACAGGGGGCTCGAGACCCAGTACTTC.

The chain links TRBV5-4 to TRBJ1-2, with D perhaps TRBD1 (6 bases). CDR1 SGHNT and CDR2 YYREEE come from the germline V gene (reference sequence). The CDR3 is 16 amino acids. Trimming pared 4 bases from V and 1 base from J, leaving 17 bases between. The CDR3 nucleotides are TGTGCCAGCAGCGCGGACACAGGGCGGAGTAACTATGGCTACACCTTC. It encodes CASSADTGRSNYGYTF.

The V call is TRBV7-2, the J call TRBJ1-6; tentative D call: TRBD1 (5 bases). Germline CDR1 reads SGHTA; CDR2 reads FQGNSA. CDR3 length: 15 amino acids. Trimming removed 2 bases from V and 4 bases from J, with 9 bases in between. The CDR3 bases are TGTGCCAGCAGCTTATTAGCAGGGTATAATTCACCCCTCCACTTT. Protein sequence: CASSLLAGYNSPLHF.

The chain couples TRBV5-1 to TRBJ2-3, with D possibly TRBD1 on 5 matching bases. The CDR3 loop spans 14 amino acids. Trimming removed 2 bases from V and 1 base from J, with 8 bases in between. Germline values: CDR1 SGHRS, CDR2 YFSETQ. This CDR3 reads CASSLTRGTDTQYF. In DNA form, the CDR3 reads TGCGCCAGCAGCTTAACCAGGGGCACAGATACGCAGTATTTT.

The V gene is TRBV6-5, the J gene TRBJ1-1, with D tentatively TRBD1 (6 bases). CDR3 length: 13 residues. CDR1 is MNHEY, CDR2 SVGAGI, per germline. Trimming pared 7 bases from V and 6 bases from J, leaving 15 bases between. This chain's CDR3 is CASTPRGIAEAFF. The CDR3 bases are TGTGCCAGCACCCCCAGGGGTATCGCTGAAGCTTTCTTT.

The J gene is TRBJ1-2, the V gene TRBV9; no reliable D call. CDR3 length equals 13 residues. Trimming removed 6 bases at V and 0 bases at J, with 9 bases between. Germline V gene lookup returns CDR1 SGDLS and CDR2 YYNGEE. CDR3 nucleotide sequence: TGTGCCAGCACACTGCCCCCTAACTATGGCTACACCTTC. Its translation: CASTLPPNYGYTF. The full variable domain, in which reference TRBV9 and TRBJ1-2 provide the parts outside the CDR3, is DSGVTQTPKHLITATGQRVTLRCSPRSGDLSVYWYQQSLDQGLQFLIQYYNGEERAKGNILERFSAQQFPDLHSELNLSSLELGDSALYFCASTLPPNYGYTFGSGTRLTVV.

This clone was counted only a few times. CDR3 protein: CASSLNGGQPQHF. The DNA for the CDR3 is TGTGCCAGCAGCTTGAATGGAGGGCAGCCCCAGCATTTT. The J gene is TRBJ1-5, the V gene TRBV5-8; D uncertain. CDR3 length: 13 amino acids. V gave up 1 base and J gave up 7 bases, with 9 bases separating them. Germline V gives CDR1 SGHTS, CDR2 YDEGEE.

The chain employs TRBV5-5 and TRBJ1-2; no clear D gene. CDR3 length equals 14 residues. V lost 0 bases to trimming and J lost 5 bases, with 11 bases between them. From germline, CDR1 is SGHKS and CDR2 YYEKEE (reference sequence). CDR3 sequence (DNA): TGTGCCAGCAGCTTGGAAAACAGTCCTTATGGCTACACCTTC. Translating gives CASSLENSPYGYTF.

This sequence joins TRBV5-1 and TRBJ2-5, with 7 bases identical to TRBD1. V was clipped by 4 bases and J by 1 base; unmatched bases: 7. The CDR3 runs 15 residues. CDR1 and CDR2 from the germline V gene are SGHRS and YFSETQ. DNA for the CDR3: TGCGCCAGCAGCGTCCTGGGACAGCCCCAAGAGACCCAGTACTTC. Translation gives CASSVLGQPQETQYF.

This sequence joins TRBV19 and TRBJ1-6; D perhaps matches TRBD1 (6 bases). Germline V lookup: CDR1 LNHDA, CDR2 SQIVND (reference sequence). CDR3 length: 15 residues. The V end lost 3 bases, the J end lost 8 bases, and 14 bases lay between the germline ends. The CDR3 region is CASSISGNRDSPLHF. CDR3 DNA: TGTGCCAGTAGTATCTCGGGTAACAGGGATTCACCCCTCCACTTT.

The chain is built from TRBV29-1 and TRBJ2-5; 8 bases line up with TRBD1. The CDR3 sequence is 16 residues long. V was clipped by 0 bases and J by 5 bases; unmatched bases: 11. Germline V gene data show CDR1 as SQVTM and CDR2 as ANQGSEA. This chain's CDR3 is CSVEDLETGGGETQYF. CDR3 nucleotide sequence: TGCAGCGTTGAAGATCTGGAAACAGGGGGAGGTGAGACCCAGTACTTC.

This chain links TRBV27 with TRBJ1-6; TRBD1 matches at 9 bases. After removal of 8 bases from V and 9 bases from J, the junction contained 5 bases not matched to a gene. The CDR3 contains 13 residues. CDR1 and CDR2 (germline): MNHEY, SMNVEV (reference sequence). The CDR3 reads CASAGTGISPLHF. The CDR3 DNA sequence: TGTGCCAGCGCCGGGACAGGGATTTCACCCCTCCACTTT.

This chain connects TRBV9 to TRBJ1-4, with TRBD1 matching 7 bases. Germline trimming cut 3 bases from V and 0 bases from J; bases unmatched to any gene: 8. CDR1 and CDR2 (germline): SGDLS, YYNGEE. There are 17 residues in the CDR3. In nucleotides, the CDR3 is TGTGCCAGCAGCGCCGGGACAGTGCTTGCAACTAATGAAAAACTGTTTTTT. Amino acid sequence: CASSAGTVLATNEKLFF.